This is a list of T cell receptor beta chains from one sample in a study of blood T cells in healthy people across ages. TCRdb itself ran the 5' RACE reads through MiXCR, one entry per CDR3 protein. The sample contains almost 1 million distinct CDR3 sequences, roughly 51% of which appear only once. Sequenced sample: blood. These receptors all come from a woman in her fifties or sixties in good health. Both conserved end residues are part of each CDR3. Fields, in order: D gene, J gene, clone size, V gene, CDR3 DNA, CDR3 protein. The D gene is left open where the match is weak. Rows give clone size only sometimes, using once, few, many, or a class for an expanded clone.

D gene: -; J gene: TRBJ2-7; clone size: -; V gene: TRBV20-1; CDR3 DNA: TGCAGTGCTAGATTTTACGGGGGTAGCTCCTACAATGAGCAGTACTTC; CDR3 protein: CSARFYGGSSYNEQYF
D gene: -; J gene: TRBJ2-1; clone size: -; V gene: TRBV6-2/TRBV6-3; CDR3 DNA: TGTGCCAGCAGTCCATGGGGGAGCAGCTCCTACAATGAGCAGTTCTTC; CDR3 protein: CASSPWGSSSYNEQFF
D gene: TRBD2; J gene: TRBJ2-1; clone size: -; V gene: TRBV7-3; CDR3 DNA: TGTGCCAGCAGCCCTCGTCGGGGGGAGTACAATGAGCAGTTCTTC; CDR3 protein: CASSPRRGEYNEQFF
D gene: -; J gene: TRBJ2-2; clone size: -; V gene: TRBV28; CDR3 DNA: TGTGCCAGCAGATGGGGGCGGGAGATGAACACCGGGGAGCTGTTTTTT; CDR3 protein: CASRWGREMNTGELFF
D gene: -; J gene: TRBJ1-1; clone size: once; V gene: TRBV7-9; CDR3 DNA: TGTGCCAGCAGCCATGACTCCACTGAAGCTTTCTTT; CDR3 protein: CASSHDSTEAFF
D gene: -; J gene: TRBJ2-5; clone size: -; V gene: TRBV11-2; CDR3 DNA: TGTGCCAGCAGCTTAAGGTCAGCCGGGGAGACCCAGTACTTC; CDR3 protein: CASSLRSAGETQYF
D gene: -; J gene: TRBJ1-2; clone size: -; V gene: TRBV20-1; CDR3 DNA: TGCAGTGCCCTACAAGCAGGGGCAGGGCCCAGCTCAGAGGGCTTATTCAACTATGGCTACACCTTC; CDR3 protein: CSALQAGAGPSSEGLFNYGYTF
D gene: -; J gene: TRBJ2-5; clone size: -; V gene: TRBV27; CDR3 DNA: TGTGCCAGCAGCCCTACATGGGCGTGGGAGACCCAGTACTTC; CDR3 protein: CASSPTWAWETQYF
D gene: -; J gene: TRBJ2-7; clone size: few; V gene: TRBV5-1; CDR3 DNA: TGCGCCAGCAGCTTGCGGGACACGAGCTCCTACGAGCAGTACTTC; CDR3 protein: CASSLRDTSSYEQYF
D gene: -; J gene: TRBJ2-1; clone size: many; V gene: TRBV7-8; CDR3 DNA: TGTGCCAGCAGCCTCAGCCCCTTACTACCTTACAATGAGCAGTTCTTC; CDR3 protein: CASSLSPLLPYNEQFF
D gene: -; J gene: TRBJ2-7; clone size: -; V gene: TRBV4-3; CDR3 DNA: TGCGCCAGCAGCCAAGCTGGTAGGGTTCCCACCTACGAGCAGTACTTC; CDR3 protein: CASSQAGRVPTYEQYF
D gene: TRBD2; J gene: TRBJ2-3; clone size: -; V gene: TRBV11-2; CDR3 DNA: TGTGCCAGCAGTCCCCTGGGGAGGGATCAAGATACGCAGTATTTT; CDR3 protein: CASSPLGRDQDTQYF
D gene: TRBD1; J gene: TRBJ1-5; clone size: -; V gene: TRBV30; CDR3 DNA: TGTGCCCGGACTAAGGGGACAGATTCATGGCCCCAGCATTTT; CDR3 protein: CARTKGTDSWPQHF
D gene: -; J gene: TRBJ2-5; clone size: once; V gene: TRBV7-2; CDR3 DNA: TGTGCCAGCAGCTCCCCAGGGCCCAGGACGTACCAAGAGACCCAGTACTTC; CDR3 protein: CASSSPGPRTYQETQYF
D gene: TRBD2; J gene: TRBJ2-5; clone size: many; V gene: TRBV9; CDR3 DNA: TGTGCCAGCAGCGCCGCCGGGACTAGACAAGAGACCCAGTACTTC; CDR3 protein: CASSAAGTRQETQYF
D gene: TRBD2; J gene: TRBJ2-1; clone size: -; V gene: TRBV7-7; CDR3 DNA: TGTGCCAGCAGCTTAGAAGCTAGCGGTGGTGAGCAGTTCTTC; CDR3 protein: CASSLEASGGEQFF
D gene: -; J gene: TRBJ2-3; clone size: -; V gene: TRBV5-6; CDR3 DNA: TGTGCCAGCAGCAGCCCTGAGAAAAGACAGTATTTT; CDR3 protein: CASSSPEKRQYF
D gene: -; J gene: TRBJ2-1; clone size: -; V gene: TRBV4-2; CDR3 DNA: TGTGCCAGCAGCCGAGAAAACTCGAGAATCAATGAGCAGTTCTTC; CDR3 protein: CASSRENSRINEQFF
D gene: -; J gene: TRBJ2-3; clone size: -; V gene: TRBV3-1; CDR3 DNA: TGTGCCAGCAGCCCCCGGGCGAGAGATACGCAGTATTTT; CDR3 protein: CASSPRARDTQYF
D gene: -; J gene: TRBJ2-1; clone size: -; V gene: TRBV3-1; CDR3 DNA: TGTGCCAGCAGCCGCGGGGACTTGCGCTGGAATGAGCAGTTCTTC; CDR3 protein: CASSRGDLRWNEQFF
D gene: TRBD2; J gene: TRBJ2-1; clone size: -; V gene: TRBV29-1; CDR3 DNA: TGCAGCGGAGCCGGGACTAGCGACACCTACAATGAGCAGTTCTTC; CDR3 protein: CSGAGTSDTYNEQFF
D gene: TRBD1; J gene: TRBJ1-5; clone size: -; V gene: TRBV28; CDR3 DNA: TGTGCCAGCATTCCGGGACAGGGATTTCAGCCCCAGCATTTT; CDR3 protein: CASIPGQGFQPQHF
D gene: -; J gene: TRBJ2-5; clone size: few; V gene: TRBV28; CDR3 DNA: TGTGCCAGCAATACCCAAGAGACCCAGTACTTC; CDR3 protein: CASNTQETQYF
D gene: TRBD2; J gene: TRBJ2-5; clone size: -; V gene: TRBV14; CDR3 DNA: TGTGCCAGCAGCCAAGATGGGCTAGCGGGAGGTGGGGAGCAGTACTTC; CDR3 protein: CASSQDGLAGGGEQYF
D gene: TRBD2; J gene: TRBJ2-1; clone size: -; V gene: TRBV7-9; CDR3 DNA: TGTGCCAGCAGCTTAGTTGGGACTAGCGCTCCGGGTCCGTTCTTC; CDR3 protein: CASSLVGTSAPGPFF
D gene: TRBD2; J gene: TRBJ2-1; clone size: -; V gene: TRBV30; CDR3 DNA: TGTGCCTGGTTCCGGGAGGGCGGCTACAATGAGCAGTTCTTC; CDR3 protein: CAWFREGGYNEQFF
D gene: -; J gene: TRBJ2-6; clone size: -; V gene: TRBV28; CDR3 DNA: TGTGCCAGCAGTTTGATTGGGTCTGGGGCCAACGTCCTGACTTTC; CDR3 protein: CASSLIGSGANVLTF
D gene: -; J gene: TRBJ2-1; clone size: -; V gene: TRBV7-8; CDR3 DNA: TGTGCCAGCAGTACAATTGAGCAGTTCTTC; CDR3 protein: CASSTIEQFF
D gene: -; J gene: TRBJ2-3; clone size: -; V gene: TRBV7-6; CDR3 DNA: TGTGCCAGCAGCGGCAGCGGTTATACGCAGTATTTT; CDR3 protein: CASSGSGYTQYF
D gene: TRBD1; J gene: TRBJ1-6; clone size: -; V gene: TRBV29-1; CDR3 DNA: TGCAGCGTTGGGGACAGGGGGAGTGCTTCACCCCTCCACTTT; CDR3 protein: CSVGDRGSASPLHF
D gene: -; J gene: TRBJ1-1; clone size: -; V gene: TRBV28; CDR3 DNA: TGTGCCAGCAGCCGAACAGGCTACAAAATGAACACTGAAGCTTTCTTT; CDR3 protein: CASSRTGYKMNTEAFF
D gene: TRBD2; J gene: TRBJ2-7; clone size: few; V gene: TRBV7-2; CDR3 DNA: TGTGCCAGCAGCTTACGTAGCGGGAGGGCGAGCAGCTCCTACGAGCAGTACTTC; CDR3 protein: CASSLRSGRASSSYEQYF
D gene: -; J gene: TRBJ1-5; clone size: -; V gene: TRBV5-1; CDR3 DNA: TGCGCCAGCAGCCCCGGACACAATAGCAATCAGCCCCAGCATTTT; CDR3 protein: CASSPGHNSNQPQHF
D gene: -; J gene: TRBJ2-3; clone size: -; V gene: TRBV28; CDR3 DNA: TGTGCCAGCAGTTTCGACTACCGAGACACAGATACGCAGTATTTT; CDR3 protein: CASSFDYRDTDTQYF
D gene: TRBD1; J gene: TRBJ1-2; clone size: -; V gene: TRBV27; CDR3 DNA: TGTGCCAGCAGTTACTTAAGACCGGGACAGGGATTTTATGGGGGCTACACCTTC; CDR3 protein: CASSYLRPGQGFYGGYTF
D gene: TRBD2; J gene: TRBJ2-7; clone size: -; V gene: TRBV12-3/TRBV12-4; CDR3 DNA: TGTGCCAGCAGGGCCGGGACTAGCGACAAATGGGAGCAGTACTTC; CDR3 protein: CASRAGTSDKWEQYF
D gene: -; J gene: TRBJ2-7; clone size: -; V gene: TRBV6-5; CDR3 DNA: TGTGCCAGCAGTTACTCGATAGGGCAGGCGACCTACGAGCAGTACTTC; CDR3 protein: CASSYSIGQATYEQYF
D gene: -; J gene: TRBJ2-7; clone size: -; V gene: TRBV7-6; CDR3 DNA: TGTGCCAGCAGCCCACATCGCGGAAACGAGCAGTACTTC; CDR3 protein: CASSPHRGNEQYF
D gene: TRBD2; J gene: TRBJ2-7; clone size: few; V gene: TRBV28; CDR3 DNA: TGTGCCAGCAGTTCGAGGACTAGCGCCTACGAGCAGTACTTC; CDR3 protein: CASSSRTSAYEQYF
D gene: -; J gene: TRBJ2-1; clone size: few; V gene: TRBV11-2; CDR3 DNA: TGTGCCAGCAGCTTATCCCGAATTACCGGAGGTGAGCAGTTCTTC; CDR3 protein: CASSLSRITGGEQFF
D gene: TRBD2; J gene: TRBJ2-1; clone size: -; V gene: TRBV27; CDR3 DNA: TGTGCCAGCAGTTTTAGGGTGGCTAGCGGGTCCAATGAGCAGTTCTTC; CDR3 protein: CASSFRVASGSNEQFF
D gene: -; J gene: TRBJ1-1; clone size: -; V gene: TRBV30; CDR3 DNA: TGTGCCTCGCGCCGCGGGAGGGCTGAAGCTTTCTTT; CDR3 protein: CASRRGRAEAFF
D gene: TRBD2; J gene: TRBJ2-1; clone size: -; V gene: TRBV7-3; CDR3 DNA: TGTGCCAGCAGCCGTTACGGGGGGGCAAACAATGAGCAGTTCTTC; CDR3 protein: CASSRYGGANNEQFF
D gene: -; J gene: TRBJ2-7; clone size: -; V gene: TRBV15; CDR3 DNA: TGCGCCACCAGCAGAGAAACTAACCACTACGAGCAGTACTTC; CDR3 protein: CATSRETNHYEQYF
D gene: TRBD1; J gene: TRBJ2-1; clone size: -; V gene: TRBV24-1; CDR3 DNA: TGTGCCACCAGTGAGTCTCGGACAGGGGTGAGGGACAATGAGCAGTTCTTC; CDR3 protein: CATSESRTGVRDNEQFF
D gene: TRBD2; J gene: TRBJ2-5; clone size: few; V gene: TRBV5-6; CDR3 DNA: TGTGCCAGCAGCTTACGCGCTAGCGGGTCCCAAGAGACCCAGTACTTC; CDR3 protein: CASSLRASGSQETQYF
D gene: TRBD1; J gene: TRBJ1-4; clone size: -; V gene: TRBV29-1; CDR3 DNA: TGCAGCGTTGGTGGGACAGGGCGGAGTGGTGAAAAACTGTTTTTT; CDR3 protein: CSVGGTGRSGEKLFF
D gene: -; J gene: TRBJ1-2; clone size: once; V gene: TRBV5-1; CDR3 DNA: TGCGCCAGCAGCTTGGTCGGCGAAGCTAACTATGGCTACACCTTC; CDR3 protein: CASSLVGEANYGYTF